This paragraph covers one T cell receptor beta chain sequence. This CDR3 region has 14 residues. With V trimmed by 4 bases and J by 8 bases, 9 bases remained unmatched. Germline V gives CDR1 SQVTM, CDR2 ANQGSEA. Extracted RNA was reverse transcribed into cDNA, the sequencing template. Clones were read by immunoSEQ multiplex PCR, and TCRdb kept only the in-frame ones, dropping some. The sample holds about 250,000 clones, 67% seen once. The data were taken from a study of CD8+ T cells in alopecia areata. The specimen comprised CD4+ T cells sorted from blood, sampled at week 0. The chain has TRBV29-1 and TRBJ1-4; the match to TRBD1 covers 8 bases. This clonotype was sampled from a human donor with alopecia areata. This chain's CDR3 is CSVGSGGWEEKLFF. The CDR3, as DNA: TGCAGCGTTGGATCAGGGGGCTGGGAAGAAAAACTGTTTTTT.